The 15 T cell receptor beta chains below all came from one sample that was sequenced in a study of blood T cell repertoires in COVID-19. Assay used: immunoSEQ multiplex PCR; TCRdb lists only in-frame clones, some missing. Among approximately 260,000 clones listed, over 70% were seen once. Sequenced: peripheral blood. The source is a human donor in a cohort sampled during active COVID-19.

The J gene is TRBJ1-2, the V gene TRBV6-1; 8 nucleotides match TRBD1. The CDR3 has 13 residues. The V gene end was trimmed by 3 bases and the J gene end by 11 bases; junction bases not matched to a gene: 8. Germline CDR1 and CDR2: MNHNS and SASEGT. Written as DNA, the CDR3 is TGTGCCAGCAGTGAGACAGGGGCCGGACGTTACACCTTC. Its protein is CASSETGAGRYTF.

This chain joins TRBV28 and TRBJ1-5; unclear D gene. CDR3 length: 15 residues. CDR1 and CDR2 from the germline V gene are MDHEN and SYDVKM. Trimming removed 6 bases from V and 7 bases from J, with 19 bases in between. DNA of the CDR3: TGTGCCAGCAGATATATACGGGGATCCAGACAGCCCCAGCATTTT. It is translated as CASRYIRGSRQPQHF.

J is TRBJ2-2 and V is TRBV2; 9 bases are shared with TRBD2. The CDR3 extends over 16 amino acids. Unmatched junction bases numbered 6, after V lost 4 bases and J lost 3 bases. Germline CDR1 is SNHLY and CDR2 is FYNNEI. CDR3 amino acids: CASSGPSGRHTGELFF. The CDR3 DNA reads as TGTGCCAGCAGTGGTCCCAGCGGGAGGCACACCGGGGAGCTGTTTTTT.

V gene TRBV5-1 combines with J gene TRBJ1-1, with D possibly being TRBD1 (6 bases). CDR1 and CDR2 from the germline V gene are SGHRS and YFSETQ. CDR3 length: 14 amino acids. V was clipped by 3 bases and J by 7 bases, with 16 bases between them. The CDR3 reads CASSSRGGIGEAFF. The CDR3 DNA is TGCGCCAGCAGCTCCAGAGGGGGTATAGGTGAAGCTTTCTTT. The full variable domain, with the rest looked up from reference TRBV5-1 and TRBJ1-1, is KAGVTQTPRYLIKTRGQQVTLSCSPISGHRSVSWYQQTPGQGLQFLFEYFSETQRNKGNFPGRFSGRQFSNSRSEMNVSTLELGDSALYLCASSSRGGIGEAFFGQGTRLTVV.

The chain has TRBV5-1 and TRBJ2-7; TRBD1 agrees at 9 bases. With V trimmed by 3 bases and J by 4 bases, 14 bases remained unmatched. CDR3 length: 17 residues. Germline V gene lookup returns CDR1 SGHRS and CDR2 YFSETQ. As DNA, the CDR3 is TGCGCCAGCAGCTCGGGACAGGGTTTTTCGAGTGAATACGAGCAGTACTTC. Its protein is CASSSGQGFSSEYEQYF.

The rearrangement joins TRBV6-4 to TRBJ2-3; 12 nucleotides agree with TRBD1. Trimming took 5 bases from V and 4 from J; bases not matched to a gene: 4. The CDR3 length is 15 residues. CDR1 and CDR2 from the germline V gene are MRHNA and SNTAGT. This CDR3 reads CASSTGTGGPDTQYF. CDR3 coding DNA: TGTGCCAGCAGTACCGGGACAGGGGGCCCAGATACGCAGTATTTT.

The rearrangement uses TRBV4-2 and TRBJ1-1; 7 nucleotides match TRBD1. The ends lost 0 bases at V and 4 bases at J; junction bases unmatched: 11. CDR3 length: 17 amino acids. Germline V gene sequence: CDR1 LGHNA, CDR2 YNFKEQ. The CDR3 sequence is CASSQEPGVRTGTEAFF. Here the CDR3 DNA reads TGTGCCAGCAGCCAAGAACCGGGAGTTAGGACAGGCACTGAAGCTTTCTTT.

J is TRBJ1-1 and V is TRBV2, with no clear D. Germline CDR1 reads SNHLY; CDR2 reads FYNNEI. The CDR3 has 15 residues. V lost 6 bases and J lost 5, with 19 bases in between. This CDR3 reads CASRFGRQGKTEAFF. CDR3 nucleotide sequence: TGTGCCAGCAGGTTTGGGAGACAAGGGAAGACTGAAGCTTTCTTT.

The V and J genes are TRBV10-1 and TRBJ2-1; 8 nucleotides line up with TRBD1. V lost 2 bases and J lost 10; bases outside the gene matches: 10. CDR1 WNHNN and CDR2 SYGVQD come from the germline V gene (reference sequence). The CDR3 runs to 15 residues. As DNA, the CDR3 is TGCGCCAGCAGTGAGGAATCTTCCCGGGACAGGGAGCAGTTCTTC. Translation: CASSEESSRDREQFF.

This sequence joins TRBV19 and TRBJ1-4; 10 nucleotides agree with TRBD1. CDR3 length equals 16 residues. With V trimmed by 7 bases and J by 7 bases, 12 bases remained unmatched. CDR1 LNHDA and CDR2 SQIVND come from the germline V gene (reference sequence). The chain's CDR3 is CASKAPPGQGSEKLFF. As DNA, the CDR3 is TGTGCCAGTAAAGCCCCCCCGGGACAGGGGAGTGAAAAACTGTTTTTT.

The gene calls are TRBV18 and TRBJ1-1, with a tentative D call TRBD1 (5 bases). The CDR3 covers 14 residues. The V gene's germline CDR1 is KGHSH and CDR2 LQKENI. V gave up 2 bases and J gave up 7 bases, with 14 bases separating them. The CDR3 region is CASSPLGQQGEAFF. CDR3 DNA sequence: TGTGCCAGCTCACCATTGGGGCAGCAGGGTGAAGCTTTCTTT. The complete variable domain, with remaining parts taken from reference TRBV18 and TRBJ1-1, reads NAGVMQNPRHLVRRRGQEARLRCSPMKGHSHVYWYRQLPEEGLKFMVYLQKENIIDESGMPKERFSAEFPKEGPSILRIQQVVRGDSAAYFCASSPLGQQGEAFFGQGTRLTVV.

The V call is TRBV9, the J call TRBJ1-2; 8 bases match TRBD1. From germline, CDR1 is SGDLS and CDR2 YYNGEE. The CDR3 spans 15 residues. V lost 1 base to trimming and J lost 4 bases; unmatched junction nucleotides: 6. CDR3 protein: CASSVFRQGTYGYTF. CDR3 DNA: TGTGCCAGCAGCGTATTTAGACAGGGGACCTATGGCTACACCTTC.

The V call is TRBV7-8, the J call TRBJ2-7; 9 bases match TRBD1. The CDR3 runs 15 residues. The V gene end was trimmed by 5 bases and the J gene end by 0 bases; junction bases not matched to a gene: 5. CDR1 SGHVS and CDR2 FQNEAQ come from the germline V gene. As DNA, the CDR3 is TGTGCCAGCAGCCCCCGGGACAGGGCCTCCTACGAGCAGTACTTC. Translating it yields CASSPRDRASYEQYF.

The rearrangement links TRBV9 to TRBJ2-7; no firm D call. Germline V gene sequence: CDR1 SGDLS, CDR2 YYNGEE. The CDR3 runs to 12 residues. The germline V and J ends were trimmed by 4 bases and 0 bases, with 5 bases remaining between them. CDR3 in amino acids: CASSPNSYEQYF. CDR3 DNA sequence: TGTGCCAGCAGCCCTAACTCCTACGAGCAGTACTTC.

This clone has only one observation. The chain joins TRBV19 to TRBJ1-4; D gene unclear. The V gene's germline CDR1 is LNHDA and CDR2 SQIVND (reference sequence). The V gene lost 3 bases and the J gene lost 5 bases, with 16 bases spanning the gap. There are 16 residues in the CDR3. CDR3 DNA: TGTGCCAGTAGTATTAAGGCGGAGACCCTAAATGAAAAACTGTTTTTT. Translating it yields CASSIKAETLNEKLFF.